This T cell receptor beta chain derives from a study of beta chain features in type 1 diabetes. Sorted CD4+ subsets: naive, central memory, regulatory, stem cell-like memory (CD45RO/CCR7/CD25/CD127/CD95/CD27 panel). This CDR3 has 15 residues. V lost 5 bases to trimming and J lost 1 base, with 14 bases between them. From germline, CDR1 is SGHVS and CDR2 FQNEAQ. Investigators reverse transcribed all isolated RNA, so they sequenced expressed TCRB transcripts. TCRdb's table, derived via immunoSEQ multiplex PCR, lists solely in-frame clones and lacks some. The data hold 400,000 to 450,000 clones, with about 14% observed a single time.

Sequenced input: naive CD4+ T cells from blood. The chain links TRBV7-8 to TRBJ2-5, with a weak D call TRBD2 (5 bases). The clonotype was recovered from a man aged 30-40 years in good health. The CDR3 region is CASSRGGQSQETQYF. CDR3 nucleotide sequence: TGTGCCAGCAGCCGCGGCGGGCAGTCCCAAGAGACCCAGTACTTC.